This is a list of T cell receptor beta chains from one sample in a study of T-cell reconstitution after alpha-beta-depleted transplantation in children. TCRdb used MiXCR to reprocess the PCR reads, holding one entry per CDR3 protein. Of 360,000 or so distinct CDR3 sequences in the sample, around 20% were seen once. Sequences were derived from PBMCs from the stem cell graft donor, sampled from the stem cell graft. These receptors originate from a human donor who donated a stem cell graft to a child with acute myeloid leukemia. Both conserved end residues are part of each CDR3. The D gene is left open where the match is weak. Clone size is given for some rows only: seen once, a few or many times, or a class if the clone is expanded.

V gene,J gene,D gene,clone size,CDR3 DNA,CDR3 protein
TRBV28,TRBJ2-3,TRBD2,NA,TGTGCCAGCAGTGCCCTCAGATCGGTAGCGGGAGTCACAGATACGCAGTATTTT,CASSALRSVAGVTDTQYF
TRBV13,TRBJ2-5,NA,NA,TGTGCCAGCAGCGGGCGTGAGACCCAGTACTTC,CASSGRETQYF
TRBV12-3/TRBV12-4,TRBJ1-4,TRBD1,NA,TGTGCCAGCAGTTTAAGGACAGGGGCTGAAAAACTGTTTTTT,CASSLRTGAEKLFF
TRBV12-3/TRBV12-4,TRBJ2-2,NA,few,TGTGCCAGCAGTAGTACGGACACCGGGGAGCTGTTTTTT,CASSSTDTGELFF
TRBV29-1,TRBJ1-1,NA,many,TGCAGCGCCCGGATGTGGGGCTCTGAAGCTTTCTTT,CSARMWGSEAFF
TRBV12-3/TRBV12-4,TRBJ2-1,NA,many,TGTGCCAGCAGTTTGGTTGAGCAGTTCTTC,CASSLVEQFF
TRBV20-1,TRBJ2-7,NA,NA,TGCAGTGCTACCTCCTTAGACGAGCAGTACTTC,CSATSLDEQYF
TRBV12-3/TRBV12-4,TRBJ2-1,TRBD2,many,TGTGCCAGCAGTCCCCGGCTAGCGGGAGGCATCAATGAGCAGTTCTTC,CASSPRLAGGINEQFF
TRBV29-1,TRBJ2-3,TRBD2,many,TGCAGCGTTGAAGAGGGTCGCGGGAGTAACGCAGATACGCAGTATTTT,CSVEEGRGSNADTQYF
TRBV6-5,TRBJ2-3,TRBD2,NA,TGTGCCAGCAGTTACCGGGGAGGGAGTTCGGCAGATACGCAGTATTTT,CASSYRGGSSADTQYF
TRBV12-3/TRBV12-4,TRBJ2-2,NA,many,TGTGCCAGCAGTTTAGGCTCAGGGGCCACGAGCACCGGGGAGCTGTTTTTT,CASSLGSGATSTGELFF